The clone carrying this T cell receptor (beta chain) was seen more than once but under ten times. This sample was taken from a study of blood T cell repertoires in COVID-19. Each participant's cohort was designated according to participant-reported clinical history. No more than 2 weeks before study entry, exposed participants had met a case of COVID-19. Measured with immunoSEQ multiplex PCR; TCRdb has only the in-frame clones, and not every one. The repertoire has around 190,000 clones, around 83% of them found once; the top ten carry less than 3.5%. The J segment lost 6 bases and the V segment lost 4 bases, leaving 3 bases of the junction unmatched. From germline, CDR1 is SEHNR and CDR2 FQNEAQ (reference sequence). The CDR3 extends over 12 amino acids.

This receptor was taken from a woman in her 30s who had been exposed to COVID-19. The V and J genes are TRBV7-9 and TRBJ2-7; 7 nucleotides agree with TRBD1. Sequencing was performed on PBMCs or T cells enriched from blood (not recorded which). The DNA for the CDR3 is TGTGCCAGCAGCTACAACAGGGGCGAGCAGTACTTC. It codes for CASSYNRGEQYF.